The 20 T cell receptor beta chains below were found in one sample sequenced in a study of control samples from healthy donors and cancer patients (dated by TCRdb to the early 2020s). Library creation used the immunoSEQ multiplex PCR assay. TCRdb carries this immuneACCESS record with in-frame sequences only. Its versions omit some clonotypes, under half of them owing to an unresolved V gene in the studies checked, with the rest unexplained. This sample lists under 200,000 clones; approximately 92% were detected once. The leading ten clones occupy about 4% of the sample. The sample taken for sequencing was blood. Every receptor here comes from a woman aged 60-75 years in good health.

This clone has only one observation. The chain is built from TRBV7-9 and TRBJ2-7; the D is unclear. Germline loops: CDR1 SEHNR, CDR2 FQNEAQ (reference sequence). V lost 1 base and J lost 6, with 10 bases in between. This CDR3 comprises 13 residues. DNA of the CDR3: TGTGCCAGCAGCTTAGAAGGGATAGGCGAGCAGTACTTC. Amino acids: CASSLEGIGEQYF.

J is TRBJ2-1 and V is TRBV4-3; D perhaps matches TRBD2 (7 bases). The CDR3 has 13 amino acids. Trimming took off 2 bases at V and 10 bases at J, with 12 bases between the two ends. Germline V gene data show CDR1 as LGHNA and CDR2 as YSLEER. For the CDR3, the DNA is TGCGCCAGCAGCCAACAACAGGGAGGGGAGCAGTTCTTC. It translates to CASSQQQGGEQFF.

In its sample, this clone was seen a few times. V and J are TRBV5-1 and TRBJ1-2, with D possibly matching TRBD1 (5 bases). Germline values: CDR1 SGHRS, CDR2 YFSETQ. Trimming stripped 5 bases from V and 4 bases from J, with 12 bases between. The CDR3 spans 13 residues. CDR3 DNA sequence: TGCGCCAGCAGTCGAGGGGAAAGCTATGGCTACACCTTC. Its translation is CASSRGESYGYTF.

This clone came up once. This chain joins TRBV3-1 (or the pseudogene TRBV3-2) and TRBJ2-1; 12 bases match TRBD2. CDR3 length: 18 amino acids. J lost 2 bases, V lost 1 base, and 6 bases had no gene match. Germline assignment: CDR1 LGHDT and CDR2 YNNKEL (reference sequence). In DNA form, the CDR3 reads TGTGCCAGCAGCCAAGTCTTATCTAGCGGGGGGGCCTACAATGAGCAGTTCTTC. It encodes CASSQVLSSGGAYNEQFF.

The gene calls are TRBV18 and TRBJ2-1; possible D gene TRBD1, 7 bases. Germline assignment: CDR1 KGHSH and CDR2 LQKENI. V was cut by 6 bases and J by 3 bases, with 18 bases left in between. CDR3 length: 16 residues. CDR3: CASSLNRGGNYNEQFF. Here the CDR3 DNA reads TGTGCCAGCTCGCTGAACAGGGGAGGCAACTACAATGAGCAGTTCTTC.

The chain is built from TRBV9 and TRBJ1-6; 8 bases line up with TRBD1. The CDR3 is 15 amino acids. Per germline, CDR1 SGDLS and CDR2 YYNGEE. V lost 3 bases, J lost 8 bases, and 7 bases stayed unmatched. The CDR3 DNA is TGTGCCAGCAGCGCGCAGGGGGCTTTAGATTCACCCCTCCACTTT. Its translation: CASSAQGALDSPLHF.

This clone was observed once. The J gene is TRBJ1-4, the V gene TRBV12-5; perhaps TRBD1 as D (6 bases). The CDR3 loop spans 17 amino acids. V dropped 0 bases and J dropped 7 bases, with 18 bases sitting between them. Germline V gives CDR1 LGHNT, CDR2 FRNRAP. The CDR3 sequence is CASGLVRGRGIGEKLFF. The CDR3 coding sequence is TGTGCTAGTGGTTTGGTACGAGGCAGGGGAATAGGTGAAAAACTGTTTTTT.

The rearrangement uses TRBV20-1 and TRBJ1-2; no clear D. Germline CDR1 is DFQATT and CDR2 is SNEGSKA (reference sequence). V lost 3 bases and J lost 8, with 10 bases in between. The CDR3 sequence is 11 residues long. The CDR3 spells CSASNLRGYTF. CDR3 DNA sequence: TGCAGTGCTAGTAACCTTAGGGGCTACACCTTC.

This chain connects TRBV11-2 to TRBJ1-3; no clear D gene. The CDR3 runs 14 residues. Trimming took off 2 bases at V and 7 bases at J, with 12 bases between the two ends. CDR1 is SGHAT, CDR2 FQNNGV, per germline. The CDR3 loop is CASSLSRLTNTIYF. The CDR3 DNA is TGTGCCAGCAGCTTAAGTAGGTTAACGAACACCATATATTTT.

V gene TRBV7-8 combines with J gene TRBJ1-5; TRBD1 might be the D (5 bases). The CDR3 is 15 amino acids. Between the trimmed V and J ends, which lost 4 bases and 2 bases, there was a span of 12 bases. CDR1 is SGHVS, CDR2 FQNEAQ, per germline. The CDR3 is CASSSYGAGNQPQHF. In DNA, the CDR3 is TGTGCCAGCAGCTCTTATGGGGCTGGCAATCAGCCCCAGCATTTT. The variable domain in full, with the rest retrieved from reference TRBV7-8 and TRBJ1-5, is GAGVSQSPRYKVAKRGQDVALRCDPISGHVSLFWYQQALGQGPEFLTYFQNEAQLDKSGLPSDRFFAERPEGSVSTLKIQRTQQEDSAVYLCASSSYGAGNQPQHFGDGTRLSIL.

The chain carries TRBV7-9 and TRBJ2-7; 11 positions match TRBD1. J was trimmed by 7 bases and V by 6 bases; bases with no gene match: 8. This CDR3 has 14 residues. The germline V gene has CDR1 SEHNR and CDR2 FQNEAQ (reference sequence). CDR3 region: CASRTGQGAGEQYF. Written as DNA, the CDR3 is TGTGCCAGCAGGACCGGACAGGGGGCGGGGGAGCAGTACTTC.

The chain employs TRBV7-6 and TRBJ2-1; no definite D call. This CDR3 has 14 amino acids. V lost 4 bases and J lost 2, with 9 bases in between. Germline loops: CDR1 SGHVS, CDR2 FNYEAQ. The CDR3 DNA is TGTGCCAGCAGCTCAAGGGTTGCCTACAATGAGCAGTTCTTC. Translating gives CASSSRVAYNEQFF.

The chain combines TRBV2 with TRBJ1-1, with D uncertain. Trimming cost V 4 bases and J 0 bases, with 12 bases left between them. Per the germline V gene, CDR1 is SNHLY and CDR2 is FYNNEI. The length of the CDR3 is 15 residues. The CDR3 protein is CASSGFGRLNTEAFF. The CDR3 DNA follows: TGTGCCAGCAGTGGATTTGGACGGCTGAACACTGAAGCTTTCTTT.

This rearrangement joins TRBV14 to TRBJ2-3, with TRBD2 identical over 9 bases. Trimming took 0 bases from V and 0 from J; bases not matched to a gene: 4. This CDR3 has 17 residues. Per germline, CDR1 SGHDN and CDR2 FVKESK. CDR3 amino acids: CASSQDWAGGSTDTQYF. The CDR3 nucleotides are TGTGCCAGCAGCCAAGACTGGGCGGGGGGGAGCACAGATACGCAGTATTTT.

This rearrangement joins TRBV7-2 to TRBJ2-3; D might be TRBD1 (5 bases). Germline V lookup: CDR1 SGHTA, CDR2 FQGNSA. The CDR3 loop spans 14 amino acids. V lost 6 bases to trimming and J lost 2 bases, with 12 bases between them. CDR3 sequence: CASRRVTATDTQYF. CDR3 coding DNA: TGTGCCAGCAGAAGAGTGACAGCCACAGATACGCAGTATTTT.

The rearrangement links TRBV20-1 to TRBJ2-3; D unclear. With 3 bases removed from V and 6 bases from J, the gap between germline ends came to 13 bases. The CDR3 totals 13 residues. Germline CDR1 is DFQATT and CDR2 is SNEGSKA (reference sequence). The CDR3 reads CSASNVAADTQYF. The CDR3 coding sequence is TGCAGTGCTAGTAATGTAGCCGCGGATACGCAGTATTTT.

This sequence joins TRBV10-3 and TRBJ1-2, with 12 bases fitting TRBD1. The germline gives CDR1 ENHRY, CDR2 SYGVKD. The CDR3 extends over 16 amino acids. J was trimmed by 5 bases and V by 3 bases; bases with no gene match: 7. The CDR3 here is CAISDTGDRGLYGYTF. DNA for the CDR3: TGTGCCATCAGTGATACTGGGGACAGGGGGCTATATGGCTACACCTTC.

This chain connects TRBV15 to TRBJ2-5; D uncertain. The CDR3 runs to 14 residues. Germline V CDR1 and CDR2: LNHNV, YYDKDF (reference sequence). Trimming removed 2 bases at V and 2 bases at J, with 9 bases between. The CDR3 protein is CATSRSWVQETQYF. Here the CDR3 DNA reads TGTGCCACCAGCAGATCATGGGTTCAAGAGACCCAGTACTTC.

V usage is TRBV10-2 and J usage is TRBJ1-5; TRBD1 might be the D (6 bases). In germline, CDR1 is WSHSY, CDR2 SAAADI. The V end lost 7 bases, the J end lost 5 bases, and 12 bases lay between the germline ends. This CDR3 is built from 13 residues. In DNA form, the CDR3 reads TGCGCCAGCAATGGACAGCCGCATCAGCCCCAGCATTTT. Protein: CASNGQPHQPQHF.

The gene calls are TRBV11-2 and TRBJ1-2, with D possibly matching TRBD1 (6 bases). This CDR3 spans 13 amino acids. Germline V gene data show CDR1 as SGHAT and CDR2 as FQNNGV. V was clipped by 4 bases and J by 7 bases, with 13 bases between them. This CDR3 is CASSSGGGIGYTF. The CDR3 nucleotides are TGTGCCAGCAGCTCCGGGGGGGGCATTGGCTACACCTTC.